The T cell receptor beta chain under discussion was sequenced for a study of blood T cell dynamics during melanoma immunotherapy. Study details: Metastatic melanoma patients received first-line pembrolizumab or nivolumab plus ipilimumab.

On this clone itself: Its antigen is not identified.

Overall study results and limits: It remained unknown if the driving T cell clones were melanoma-specific.

Indicated time point: week 3, after first cycle of checkpoint inhibitor. Measured with immunoSEQ multiplex PCR; TCRdb has only the in-frame clones, and not every one. The data show approximately 3,700 clones, around 96% seen once. Sequencing was performed on effector memory CD8+ T cells from blood, taken from a patient treated with checkpoint blockade. The sequence was collected from a human donor with melanoma.

The CDR3 nucleotides are TGTGCCAGCACCCCTAACTATGGCTACACCTTC. As protein: CASTPNYGYTF. This chain links TRBV2 with TRBJ1-2; the D is unclear. This CDR3 has 11 residues. V lost 7 bases to trimming and J lost 0 bases, with 3 bases between them. Germline CDR1 SNHLY, CDR2 FYNNEI.